These 15 T cell receptor beta chains came from one sample sequenced in a study of blood T cell repertoires in COVID-19 (TCRdb year 2020). Libraries were made using the immunoSEQ multiplex PCR assay. This is the immuneACCESS table as TCRdb keeps it, with only in-frame sequences that have V and J called. A part of the clones is gone; compared with another copy, unresolved V genes explain less than half, and the rest is unexplained. Counted in this sample were roughly 380,000 clones; roughly 87% of them appeared once. The top ten hold 3.9% of the sample. Sequences were obtained from peripheral blood. The receptors were sampled from a woman aged 55-70 years with COVID-19, enrolled during active disease.

The table lists this clone with a count of one. The gene calls are TRBV7-9 and TRBJ2-7; 7 nucleotides agree with TRBD1. The germline V gene has CDR1 SEHNR and CDR2 FQNEAQ (reference sequence). The CDR3 covers 15 residues. The junction had 4 bases not matched to a gene; V was cut back by 1 base and J by 1 base. The CDR3 coding sequence is TGTGCCAGCAGCTTAGGGGCAGGGGGATCCTACGAGCAGTACTTC. Amino acids: CASSLGAGGSYEQYF. The variable domain in full, with the rest retrieved from reference TRBV7-9 and TRBJ2-7, is DTGVSQNPRHKITKRGQNVTFRCDPISEHNRLYWYRQTLGQGPEFLTYFQNEAQLEKSRLLSDRFSAERPKGSFSTLEIQRTEQGDSAMYLCASSLGAGGSYEQYFGPGTRLTVT.

CDR3 residues: CASSEISGGVDTQYF. CDR3 in DNA: TGCGCCAGCAGTGAGATTAGCGGGGGGGTAGATACGCAGTATTTT. The chain recombines TRBV10-2 with TRBJ2-3; 11 bases are shared with TRBD2. The V gene's germline CDR1 is WSHSY and CDR2 SAAADI. This CDR3 spans 15 amino acids. V lost 2 bases to trimming and J lost 5 bases; unmatched junction nucleotides: 3.

V is TRBV7-8 and J is TRBJ2-7; TRBD1 might be the D (6 bases). CDR3 length equals 12 residues. Germline V gives CDR1 SGHVS, CDR2 FQNEAQ. Trimming cost V 5 bases and J 9 bases, with 14 bases left between them. CDR3 sequence (DNA): TGTGCCAGCAGCCTTCTACAGGGTCGGCAGTACTTC. This translates into CASSLLQGRQYF.

CDR3 residues: CASSARLGGENTDTQYF. DNA for the CDR3: TGTGCCAGCAGCGCCCGACTTGGCGGGGAGAACACAGATACGCAGTATTTT. This chain connects TRBV9 to TRBJ2-3, with a tentative D call TRBD2 (6 bases). Germline lookup yields CDR1 SGDLS and CDR2 YYNGEE. The CDR3 runs 17 residues. The V end lost 3 bases, the J end lost 2 bases, and 19 bases lay between the germline ends.

The chain carries TRBV5-6 and TRBJ2-3; D might be TRBD2 (5 bases). Germline CDR1 SGHDT, CDR2 YYEEEE. V lost 2 bases, J lost 2 bases, and 15 bases lay in between. The CDR3 runs 16 residues. The CDR3 nucleotides read TGTGCCAGCAGCTTCGGGATTATAGGATACACAGATACGCAGTATTTT. Amino acid sequence: CASSFGIIGYTDTQYF.

The chain combines TRBV7-9 with TRBJ1-1, with D possibly TRBD1 on 5 matching bases. The CDR3 spans 14 residues. From germline, CDR1 is SEHNR and CDR2 FQNEAQ (reference sequence). Trimming left V 7 bases short and J 1 base short, with 13 bases between. The CDR3 protein is CASTDGGRNTEAFF. The DNA for the CDR3 is TGTGCCAGCACCGACGGGGGTCGGAACACTGAAGCTTTCTTT. The whole variable domain, filled in from reference TRBV7-9 and TRBJ1-1, reads DTGVSQNPRHKITKRGQNVTFRCDPISEHNRLYWYRQTLGQGPEFLTYFQNEAQLEKSRLLSDRFSAERPKGSFSTLEIQRTEQGDSAMYLCASTDGGRNTEAFFGQGTRLTVV.

For the CDR3, the DNA is TGTGCCAGCAGACCTGACAGGGTTGGGGAGCTGTTTTTT. The encoded protein is CASRPDRVGELFF. The rearrangement joins TRBV6-2 or TRBV6-3 to TRBJ2-2, with TRBD1 matching over 7 bases. Trimming at V came to 6 bases and at J to 8 bases, leaving 6 bases not matched to a gene. CDR1 and CDR2 (germline): MNHEY, SVGEGT. The CDR3 loop spans 13 amino acids.

This sequence joins TRBV7-9 and TRBJ2-1; no definite D call. The CDR3 is 15 amino acids. The germline CDR1 and CDR2 sequences are SEHNR and FQNEAQ (reference sequence). The germline V and J ends were trimmed by 5 bases and 0 bases, with 11 bases remaining between them. The DNA of the CDR3 is TGTGCCAGCAGCCCCTTGCGGTTCTCCTACAATGAGCAGTTCTTC. It encodes CASSPLRFSYNEQFF.

The V gene is TRBV28, the J gene TRBJ1-3; perhaps TRBD1 as D (5 bases). V was pared by 3 bases and J by 0 bases, with 9 bases between. Germline CDR1 is MDHEN and CDR2 is SYDVKM. The CDR3 sequence is 15 residues long. The CDR3 DNA sequence: TGTGCCAGCAGTTTGACAGCTCTCTCTGGAAACACCATATATTTT. Its protein product is CASSLTALSGNTIYF.

The chain uses TRBV1 and TRBJ1-1; whether TRBD1, the table's D call, matches the DNA was not checked. TRBV1 is termed a pseudogene. The CDR3 totals 14 residues. In DNA form, the CDR3 reads TGCACCAGCAGGGACAGGGGGCCGCGAACTGAAGCTTTCTTT. Residues: CTSRDRGPRTEAFF.

J is TRBJ1-1 and V is TRBV20-1; D might be TRBD1 (5 bases). CDR3 size: 16 residues. V was trimmed by 5 bases and J by 1 base, leaving 20 bases between them. Germline V gene sequence: CDR1 DFQATT, CDR2 SNEGSKA (reference sequence). The CDR3: CSARDSIPRSNTEAFF. The CDR3 nucleotides read TGCAGTGCTCGTGACAGTATACCACGTTCGAACACTGAAGCTTTCTTT.

This clone has a single count. The chain carries TRBV6-5 and TRBJ1-5, with TRBD1 matching 9 bases. The CDR3 runs 15 residues. The germline CDR1 and CDR2 sequences are MNHEY and SVGAGI. V dropped 2 bases and J dropped 6; count of bases not matched to a gene: 5. CDR3 sequence (DNA): TGTGCCAGCAGTTACAAACAGGGGGCTGCTCAGCCCCAGCATTTT. Translation gives CASSYKQGAAQPQHF.

The chain uses TRBV18 and TRBJ1-6; D call uncertain. This CDR3 is 15 amino acids long. Germline-derived CDR1 and CDR2 are KGHSH and LQKENI. V lost 3 bases and J 3 bases, leaving 9 bases between the germline ends. CDR3 protein: CASSPSRVYNSPLHF. In DNA form, the CDR3 reads TGTGCCAGCTCACCGAGTCGGGTCTATAATTCACCCCTCCACTTT.

This sequence joins TRBV28 and TRBJ1-4; D is ambiguous. The germline V and J ends were trimmed by 6 bases and 4 bases, with 15 bases remaining between them. CDR1 is MDHEN and CDR2 is SYDVKM in the germline V gene. This CDR3 has 15 amino acids. For the CDR3, the DNA is TGTGCCAGCAGGGCTGAGGGTCGAGGTAATGAAAAACTGTTTTTT. Amino acid sequence: CASRAEGRGNEKLFF.

The chain carries TRBV18 and TRBJ2-3; 7 nucleotides match TRBD1. Per the germline V gene, CDR1 is KGHSH and CDR2 is LQKENI. V shed 2 bases and J 5 bases; nucleotides not matched to a gene: 7. The CDR3 loop spans 15 amino acids. The CDR3 spells CASSPIGGAGDTQYF. As DNA, the CDR3 is TGTGCCAGCTCACCAATAGGGGGCGCCGGAGATACGCAGTATTTT.